The 13 T cell receptor beta chains in this list originate from one sample, sequenced in a study of cytomegalovirus exposure and HLA in healthy donors. The PCR made use of 60 Vbeta and 13 Jbeta primers. Assay: immunoSEQ multiplex PCR; the TCRdb copy retains only in-frame clones and omits some. The table lists some 30,000 clones, roughly 44% of them singletons, with under 2% in the top ten. The sequencing input was PBMCs. These receptors were taken from a woman in her forties or fifties in good health and CMV-seronegative.

Only a few counts were recorded for this clone. The genes are TRBV7-9 and TRBJ2-7; D perhaps matches TRBD2 (5 bases). Per the germline V gene, CDR1 is SEHNR and CDR2 is FQNEAQ (reference sequence). CDR3 length: 14 amino acids. Trimming cost V 5 bases and J 5 bases, with 16 bases left between them. This CDR3 reads CASSRSGDADEQYF. As DNA, the CDR3 is TGTGCCAGCAGCCGAAGCGGAGATGCGGACGAGCAGTACTTC. The full variable domain, rest sourced from reference TRBV7-9 and TRBJ2-7, is DTGVSQNPRHKITKRGQNVTFRCDPISEHNRLYWYRQTLGQGPEFLTYFQNEAQLEKSRLLSDRFSAERPKGSFSTLEIQRTEQGDSAMYLCASSRSGDADEQYFGPGTRLTVT.

The chain uses TRBV2 and TRBJ1-3; the D is unclear. V dropped 4 bases and J dropped 3 bases, with 7 bases sitting between them. Germline assignment: CDR1 SNHLY and CDR2 FYNNEI. The CDR3 runs 13 residues. The CDR3 DNA reads TGTGCCAGCAGTGTGGCAAATGGAAACACCATATATTTT. Its translation: CASSVANGNTIYF. The whole variable domain, remainder taken from reference TRBV2 and TRBJ1-3, is EPEVTQTPSHQVTQMGQEVILRCVPISNHLYFYWYRQILGQKVEFLVSFYNNEISEKSEIFDDQFSVERPDGSNFTLKIRSTKLEDSAMYFCASSVANGNTIYFGEGSWLTVV.

This clone has only a few counts. This rearrangement joins TRBV10-2 to TRBJ2-7; 8 bases agree with TRBD1. Germline lookup yields CDR1 WSHSY and CDR2 SAAADI. This CDR3 is 13 amino acids long. J gave up 3 bases and V 7 bases, and 5 bases lay outside the gene matches. This chain's CDR3 is CASKGQVDYEQYF. The CDR3 DNA is TGCGCCAGCAAGGGACAGGTGGACTACGAGCAGTACTTC.

The chain employs TRBV30 and TRBJ2-3; D gene uncertain. V was shortened by 0 bases and J by 3 bases, with 4 bases between the two germline ends. The CDR3 has 12 amino acids. Looked up from germline, CDR1 is GTSNPN and CDR2 is SVGIG (reference sequence). CDR3 amino acids: CAWSVQTDTQYF. The CDR3 DNA sequence: TGTGCCTGGAGTGTACAAACAGATACGCAGTATTTT.

The chain carries TRBV2 and TRBJ2-1; TRBD1 aligns across 7 bases. This CDR3 is built from 16 residues. Germline CDR1 is SNHLY and CDR2 is FYNNEI. Trimming cost V 7 bases and J 9 bases; bases outside gene matches: 18. CDR3 DNA: TGTGCCAGCACTATCCAGGGGGTGTCCACAAACGGTGAGCAGTTCTTC. Residues: CASTIQGVSTNGEQFF.

This sequence joins TRBV19 and TRBJ1-2, with D perhaps matching TRBD1 (6 bases). Between the trimmed V and J ends, which lost 5 bases and 4 bases, there was a span of 17 bases. The germline V gene has CDR1 LNHDA and CDR2 SQIVND (reference sequence). The CDR3 spans 15 residues. CDR3 in DNA: TGTGCCAGTAGTGCCTCGGCAGGGGTAATCTATGGCTACACCTTC. Residues: CASSASAGVIYGYTF.

V gene TRBV5-5 combines with J gene TRBJ1-3; possible D gene TRBD1, 6 bases. Germline lookup yields CDR1 SGHKS and CDR2 YYEKEE (reference sequence). Trimming pared 4 bases from V and 0 bases from J, leaving 14 bases between. This CDR3 region has 16 residues. The chain's CDR3 is CASSPDSFSSGNTIYF. The CDR3 bases are TGTGCCAGCAGCCCGGACAGCTTCAGCTCTGGAAACACCATATATTTT.

The chain couples TRBV7-8 to TRBJ1-4, with TRBD1 matching 7 bases. This CDR3 spans 14 amino acids. Germline V gene sequence: CDR1 SGHVS, CDR2 FQNEAQ. The V gene end was trimmed by 3 bases and the J gene end by 8 bases; junction bases not matched to a gene: 6. Here the CDR3 reads CASSFPGGGEKLFF. CDR3 bases: TGTGCCAGCAGCTTCCCAGGGGGAGGAGAAAAACTGTTTTTT.

This clone came up a few times. This chain uses TRBV10-1 with TRBJ2-1; 9 nucleotides align to TRBD2. V was pared by 0 bases and J by 8 bases, with 8 bases of the junction left unmatched. Germline values: CDR1 WNHNN, CDR2 SYGVQD (reference sequence). CDR3 size: 16 residues. CDR3 sequence (DNA): TGCGCCAGCAGTGAGTCGGGGGCGGGGGGGTTCGATGAGCAGTTCTTC. It encodes CASSESGAGGFDEQFF.

This sequence joins TRBV5-6 and TRBJ1-6, with 10 positions matching TRBD1. Germline lookup yields CDR1 SGHDT and CDR2 YYEEEE. The CDR3 spans 15 residues. Trimming took 2 bases from V and 5 from J; bases not matched to a gene: 1. The CDR3 region is CASSFGTGDNSPLHF. Written as DNA, the CDR3 is TGTGCCAGCAGCTTTGGGACAGGGGATAATTCACCCCTCCACTTT.

This clone has a handful of counts. J is TRBJ2-1 and V is TRBV27; D ambiguous. V was trimmed by 2 bases and J by 5 bases, leaving 7 bases between them. CDR1 is MNHEY, CDR2 SMNVEV, per germline (reference sequence). The length of the CDR3 is 13 residues. The CDR3 DNA sequence: TGTGCCAGCAGTTTAAGCCGCAACAATGAGCAGTTCTTC. This codes for CASSLSRNNEQFF.

This clone was found a few times. This chain connects TRBV30 to TRBJ1-2; 7 bases match TRBD1. The CDR3 is 15 residues long. Looked up from germline, CDR1 is GTSNPN and CDR2 is SVGIG (reference sequence). Losses at the gene ends were 5 bases for V and 4 bases for J; bases not matched to a gene: 13. In DNA, the CDR3 is TGTGCCTGGGTGGGACAGCTCGGGGAAGGCTATGGCTACACCTTC. The encoded protein is CAWVGQLGEGYGYTF.

The V and J genes are TRBV5-4 and TRBJ2-1; D gene ambiguous. The CDR3 consists of 14 residues. Deletions cut 1 base from V and 7 bases from J, with 12 bases between. CDR1 is SGHNT, CDR2 YYREEE, per germline (reference sequence). CDR3: CASSLYDPTNEQFF. The CDR3 region has the DNA TGTGCCAGCAGCTTGTATGATCCTACGAATGAGCAGTTCTTC.